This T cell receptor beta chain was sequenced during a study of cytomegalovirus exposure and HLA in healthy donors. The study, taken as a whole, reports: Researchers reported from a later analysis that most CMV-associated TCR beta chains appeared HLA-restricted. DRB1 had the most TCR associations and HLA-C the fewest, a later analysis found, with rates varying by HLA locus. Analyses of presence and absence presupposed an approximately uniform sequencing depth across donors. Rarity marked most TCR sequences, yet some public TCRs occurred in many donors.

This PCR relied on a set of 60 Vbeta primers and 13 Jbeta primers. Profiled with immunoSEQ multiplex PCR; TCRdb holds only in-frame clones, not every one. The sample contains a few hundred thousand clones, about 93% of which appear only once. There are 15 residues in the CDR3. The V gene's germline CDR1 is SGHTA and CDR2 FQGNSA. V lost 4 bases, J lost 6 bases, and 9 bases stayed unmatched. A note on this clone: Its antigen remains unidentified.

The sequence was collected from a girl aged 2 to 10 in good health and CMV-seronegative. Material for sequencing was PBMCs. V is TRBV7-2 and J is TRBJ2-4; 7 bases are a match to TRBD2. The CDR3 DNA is TGTGCCAGCAGCTGGGGGGGGAGCATCGGAAACATTCAGTACTTC. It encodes CASSWGGSIGNIQYF.